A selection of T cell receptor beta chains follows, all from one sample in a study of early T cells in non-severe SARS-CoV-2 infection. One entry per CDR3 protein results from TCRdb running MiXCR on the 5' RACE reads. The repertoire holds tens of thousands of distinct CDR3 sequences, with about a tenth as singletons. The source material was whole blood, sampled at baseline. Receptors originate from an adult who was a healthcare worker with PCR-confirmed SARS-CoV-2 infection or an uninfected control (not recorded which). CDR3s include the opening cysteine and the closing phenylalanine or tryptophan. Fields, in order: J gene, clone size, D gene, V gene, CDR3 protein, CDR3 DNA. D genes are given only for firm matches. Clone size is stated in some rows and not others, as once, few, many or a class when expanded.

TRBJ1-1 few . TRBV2 CASSKDGNTEAFF TGTGCCAGCAGTAAGGATGGGAACACTGAAGCTTTCTTT
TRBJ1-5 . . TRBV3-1 CASSSSQFNQPQHF TGTGCCAGCAGCTCAAGCCAGTTCAATCAGCCCCAGCATTTT
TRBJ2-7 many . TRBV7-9 CASNPPHSYEQYF TGTGCCAGCAACCCTCCCCACTCCTACGAGCAGTACTTC
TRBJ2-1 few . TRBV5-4 CASSLWTYNNEQFF TGTGCCAGCAGCTTGTGGACATACAACAATGAGCAGTTCTTC
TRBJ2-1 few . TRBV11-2 CASSLDLGREAQFF TGTGCCAGCAGCTTAGACTTAGGTAGGGAGGCGCAGTTCTTC
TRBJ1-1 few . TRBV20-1 CSARDSGAGRIEAFF TGCAGTGCTAGAGATTCAGGGGCAGGGCGAATTGAAGCTTTCTTT
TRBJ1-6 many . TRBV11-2 CASSLAGERWFNSPLHF TGTGCCAGCAGCTTGGCTGGGGAGCGATGGTTTAATTCACCCCTCCACTTT
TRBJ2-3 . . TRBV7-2 CASSRLFGVTDTQYF TGTGCCAGCAGCCGCCTGTTTGGTGTCACAGATACGCAGTATTTT
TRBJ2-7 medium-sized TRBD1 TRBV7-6 CASSSERQDRTYEQYF TGTGCCAGCAGCTCCGAGAGGCAGGACAGGACCTACGAGCAGTACTTC
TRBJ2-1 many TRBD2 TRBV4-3 CASSQDGGLAAGGNEQFF TGCGCCAGCAGCCAAGATGGTGGTTTAGCTGCGGGGGGGAATGAGCAGTTCTTC
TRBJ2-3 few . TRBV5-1 CASSLARRGPSQDTQYF TGCGCCAGCAGCTTGGCCAGACGGGGGCCCTCTCAAGATACGCAGTATTTT
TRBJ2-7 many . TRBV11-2 CASSLRRATYEQYF TGTGCCAGCAGCTTAAGAAGGGCCACCTACGAGCAGTACTTC
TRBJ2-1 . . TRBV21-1 CASSKVPLRSSYNEQFF TGTGCCAGCAGCAAAGTCCCCCTCAGGAGCTCCTACAATGAGCAGTTCTTC
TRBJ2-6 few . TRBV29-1 CSAGDQAGANVLTF TGCAGCGCCGGCGATCAGGCTGGGGCCAACGTCCTGACTTTC
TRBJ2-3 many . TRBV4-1 CASSPFAATDTQYF TGCGCCAGCAGCCCTTTTGCGGCCACAGATACGCAGTATTTT
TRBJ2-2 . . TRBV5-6 CASSWQNTGELFF TGTGCCAGCAGCTGGCAAAACACCGGGGAGCTGTTTTTT
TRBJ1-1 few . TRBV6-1 CASSEWGLNTEAFF TGTGCCAGCAGTGAATGGGGGCTGAACACTGAAGCTTTCTTT
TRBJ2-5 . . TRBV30 CAWGAETQYF TGTGCCTGGGGGGCAGAGACCCAGTACTTC
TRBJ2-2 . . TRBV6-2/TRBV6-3 CASSYSQRTTGELFF TGTGCCAGCAGTTACAGTCAGCGGACCACCGGGGAGCTGTTTTTT
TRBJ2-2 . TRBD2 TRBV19 CASSLSGGWTGELFF TGTGCCAGTAGTCTCAGCGGGGGCTGGACCGGGGAGCTGTTTTTT
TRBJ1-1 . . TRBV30 CAWSGQIEAFF TGTGCCTGGTCTGGACAGATTGAAGCTTTCTTT
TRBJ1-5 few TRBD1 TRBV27 CASSPTMGTGGRNQPQHF TGTGCCAGCAGTCCGACCATGGGGACAGGGGGTCGCAATCAGCCCCAGCATTTT
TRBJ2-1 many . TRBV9 CASSGAGPYNEQFF TGTGCCAGCAGCGGGGCCGGGCCCTACAATGAGCAGTTCTTC
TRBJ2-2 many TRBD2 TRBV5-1 CASSLSRGGWNTGELFF TGCGCCAGCAGCTTGTCCCGCGGGGGGTGGAACACCGGGGAGCTGTTTTTT
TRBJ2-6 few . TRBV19 CASELQGAGANVLTF TGTGCCAGCGAGCTACAGGGAGCCGGGGCCAACGTCCTGACTTTC
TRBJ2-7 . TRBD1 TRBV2 CASSEALARGGDRGFYEQYF TGTGCCAGCAGTGAAGCGCTTGCGAGGGGAGGGGACAGGGGATTCTACGAGCAGTACTTC
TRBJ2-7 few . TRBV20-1 CSASPDPYEQYF TGCAGTGCTAGCCCGGATCCCTACGAGCAGTACTTC
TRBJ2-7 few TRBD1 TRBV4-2 CASSQATDQWTGREQYF TGTGCCAGCAGCCAAGCTACCGACCAGTGGACAGGGAGGGAGCAGTACTTC
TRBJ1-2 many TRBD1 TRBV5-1 CASSFDTGGSGYTF TGCGCCAGCAGCTTTGACACAGGGGGCTCTGGCTACACCTTC
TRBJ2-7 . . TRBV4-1 CASSQDRELYEQYF TGCGCCAGCAGCCAAGATCGGGAGCTCTACGAGCAGTACTTC
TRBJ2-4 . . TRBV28 CASSPLRAGAKNIQYF TGTGCCAGCAGTCCCCTGAGGGCAGGGGCCAAAAACATTCAGTACTTC
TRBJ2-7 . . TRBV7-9 CASSLGPSTYEQYF TGTGCCAGCAGCTTAGGACCCAGTACCTACGAGCAGTACTTC
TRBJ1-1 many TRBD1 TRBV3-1 CASSRTQGARSTEAFF TGTGCCAGCAGCCGAACACAGGGGGCGCGATCTACTGAAGCTTTCTTT
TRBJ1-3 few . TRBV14 CASSQDAGINTIYF TGTGCCAGCAGCCAAGACGCAGGGATTAACACCATATATTTT
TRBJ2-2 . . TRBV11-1 CASSLGPRGPGELFF TGTGCCAGCAGCTTAGGACCCAGGGGTCCCGGGGAGCTGTTTTTT
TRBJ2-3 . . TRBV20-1 CSAADYFGKDTQYF TGCAGTGCTGCGGACTATTTTGGCAAGGATACGCAGTATTTT
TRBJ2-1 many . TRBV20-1 CSARRMGSEQFF TGCAGTGCTAGGCGGATGGGGAGTGAGCAGTTCTTC
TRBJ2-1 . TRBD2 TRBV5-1 CASSLALSGGPNDEQFF TGCGCCAGCAGCTTGGCCTTAAGCGGGGGTCCCAACGATGAGCAGTTCTTC
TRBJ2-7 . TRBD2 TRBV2 CASRTSVPPYEQYF TGTGCCAGCAGGACTAGCGTGCCACCCTACGAGCAGTACTTC
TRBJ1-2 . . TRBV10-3 CAISGEIDGYTF TGTGCCATCAGTGGGGAGATTGATGGCTACACCTTC
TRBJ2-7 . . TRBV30 CAWSVAGGPEQYF TGTGCCTGGAGTGTGGCTGGGGGGCCCGAGCAGTACTTC
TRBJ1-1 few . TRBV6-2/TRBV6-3 CASSYDENTEAFF TGTGCCAGCAGTTATGACGAGAACACTGAAGCTTTCTTT
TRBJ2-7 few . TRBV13 CASSRPGVGEQYF TGTGCCAGCAGCCGGCCAGGCGTGGGGGAGCAGTACTTC
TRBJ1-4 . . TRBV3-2 CASSQGWAGEGKLFF TGTGCCAGCAGCCAAGGCTGGGCAGGGGAAGGAAAACTGTTTTTT
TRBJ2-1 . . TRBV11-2 CASSSQTPNEQFF TGTGCCAGCAGCTCACAAACACCCAATGAGCAGTTCTTC
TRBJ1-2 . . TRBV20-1 CSAPSPSGPDGYTF TGCAGTGCACCCTCCCCCTCAGGGCCCGATGGCTACACCTTC
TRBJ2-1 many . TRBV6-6 CAGKRGSYNEQFF TGTGCCGGGAAGCGTGGCAGCTACAATGAGCAGTTCTTC